This TCR beta chain was sequenced for a study of naive and memory T cell subsets. Study-wide points: Especially in CD8 cells, naive repertoires contained a few larger clonotypes, possibly CD45RA-re-expressing memory cells. TCR abundance followed a power law differing between naive and memory subsets.

Two oligonucleotides, mixed equimolar, formed the beta constant-region primer covering TRBC1 and TRBC2. Nested alpha and beta constant-region primers with the SP2 primer drove four PCR rounds on ligated cDNA. Each CDR3 protein is one row after TCRdb ran MiXCR on the UMI-ligation and nested PCR reads. Of just over 80,000 distinct CDR3 sequences in the sample, approximately 10% are singletons; the top ten hold 1.2%. Germline V lookup: CDR1 SNHLY, CDR2 FYNNEI. V gave up 5 bases and J gave up 4 bases; unmatched junction bases: 6. CDR3 size: 15 residues. Notes on this clonotype: Its antigen is unidentified.

Cells stained for CD3, CD4, CD8, CD45RA and CD27 were sorted into four subsets. V and J are TRBV2 and TRBJ2-1, with 9 nucleotides matching TRBD2. Sequencing was carried out using naive CD8+ T cells from blood. The TCR sequence derives from a human donor in good health. The CDR3 DNA follows: TGTGCCAGCAGTTTGACTAGCGGAACATACAATGAGCAGTTCTTC. It specifies CASSLTSGTYNEQFF.